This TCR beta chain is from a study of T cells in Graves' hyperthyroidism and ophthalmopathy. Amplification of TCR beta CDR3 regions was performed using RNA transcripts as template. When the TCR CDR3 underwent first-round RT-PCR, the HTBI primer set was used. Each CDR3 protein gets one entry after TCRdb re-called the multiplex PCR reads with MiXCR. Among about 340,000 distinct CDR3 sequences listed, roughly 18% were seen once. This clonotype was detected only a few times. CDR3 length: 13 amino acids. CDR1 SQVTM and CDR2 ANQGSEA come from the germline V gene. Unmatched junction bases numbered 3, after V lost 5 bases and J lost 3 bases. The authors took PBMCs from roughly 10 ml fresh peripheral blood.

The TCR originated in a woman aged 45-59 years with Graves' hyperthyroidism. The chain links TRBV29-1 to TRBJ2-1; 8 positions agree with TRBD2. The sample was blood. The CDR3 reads CSVSGRRYNEQFF. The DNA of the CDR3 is TGCAGCGTTAGCGGGAGACGCTACAATGAGCAGTTCTTC.